This TCR beta chain was documented in a study of T cells in Graves' hyperthyroidism and ophthalmopathy. The study's findings and limits: A 13 V-J model separated ophthalmopathy from stable hyperthyroidism.

A note on this clonotype: Its antigen is unidentified.

The CDR3 runs to 15 residues. V was pared by 4 bases and J by 7 bases, with 11 bases of the junction left unmatched. Germline CDR1 and CDR2: SGHTA and FQGNSA. Amplified TCR beta CDR3 regions came from RNA transcripts. When the TCR CDR3 underwent first-round RT-PCR, the HTBI primer set was used. TCRdb re-derived calls from the multiplex PCR reads in MiXCR, one entry per CDR3 protein. The sample lists 330,000 or so distinct CDR3 sequences; 15% to 20% were seen once. V and J are TRBV7-2 and TRBJ1-2; 8 bases line up with TRBD1. The sequence derives from a woman in her forties with Graves' ophthalmopathy. Sequenced sample: blood. Here the CDR3 DNA reads TGTGCCAGCAGCTCGATTATTCAGGGGGCTGGTGGCTACACCTTC. This sequence encodes CASSSIIQGAGGYTF.